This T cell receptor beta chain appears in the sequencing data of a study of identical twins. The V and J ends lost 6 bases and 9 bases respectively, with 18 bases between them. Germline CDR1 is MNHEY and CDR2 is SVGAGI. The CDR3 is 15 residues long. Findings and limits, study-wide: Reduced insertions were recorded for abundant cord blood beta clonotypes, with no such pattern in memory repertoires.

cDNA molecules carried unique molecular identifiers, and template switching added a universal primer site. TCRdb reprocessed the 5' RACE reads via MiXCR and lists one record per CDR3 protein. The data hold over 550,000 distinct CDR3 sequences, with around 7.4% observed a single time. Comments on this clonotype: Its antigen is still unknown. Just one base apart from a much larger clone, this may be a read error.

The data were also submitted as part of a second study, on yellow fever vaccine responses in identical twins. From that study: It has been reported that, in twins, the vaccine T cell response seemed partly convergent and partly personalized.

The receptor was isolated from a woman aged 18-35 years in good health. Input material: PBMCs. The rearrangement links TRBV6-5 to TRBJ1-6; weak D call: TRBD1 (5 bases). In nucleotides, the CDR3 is TGTGCCAGCAGATTCTCGGGCCAGGGTCTTTCACCCCTCCACTTT. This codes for CASRFSGQGLSPLHF.